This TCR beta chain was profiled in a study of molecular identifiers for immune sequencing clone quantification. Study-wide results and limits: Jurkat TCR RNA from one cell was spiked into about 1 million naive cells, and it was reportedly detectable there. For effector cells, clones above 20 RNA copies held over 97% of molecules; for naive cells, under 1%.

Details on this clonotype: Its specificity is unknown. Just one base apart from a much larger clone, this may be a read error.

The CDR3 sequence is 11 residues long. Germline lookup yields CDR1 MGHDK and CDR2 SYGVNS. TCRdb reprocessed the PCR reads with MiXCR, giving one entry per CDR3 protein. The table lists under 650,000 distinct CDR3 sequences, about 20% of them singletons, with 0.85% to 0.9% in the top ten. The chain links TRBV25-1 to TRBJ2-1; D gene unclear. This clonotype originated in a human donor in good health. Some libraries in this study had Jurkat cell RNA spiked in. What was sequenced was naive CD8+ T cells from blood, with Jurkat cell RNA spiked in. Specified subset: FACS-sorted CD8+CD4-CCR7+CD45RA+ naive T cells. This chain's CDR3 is CASSDLGEQLF. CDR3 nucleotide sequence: TGTGCCAGCAGTGATTTGGGCGAGCAGCTCTTC.